The 24 T cell receptor beta chains below were found in one sample sequenced in a study of CD8 T cells in Susac syndrome. Roughly 0.45 to 1 ug RNA was reverse transcribed with random hexamers. TCRdb redid the calling of the immunoSEQ multiplex PCR reads with MiXCR, one entry per CDR3 protein. The sample lists about 200,000 distinct CDR3 sequences, 90% to 95% seen once, with approximately 0.09% in the top ten. The sequencing sample was made of CD4+ T cells from PBMCs. The receptor source for this set is a human donor with Susac syndrome.

This clonotype is a singleton in its sample. The genes are TRBV19 and TRBJ2-5; 10 bases line up with TRBD2. V shed 3 bases and J 1 base; nucleotides not matched to a gene: 8. This CDR3 has 17 amino acids. Germline values: CDR1 LNHDA, CDR2 SQIVND (reference sequence). The CDR3: CASSMPGASGSQETQYF. The CDR3 DNA sequence: TGTGCCAGTAGTATGCCCGGGGCTAGCGGGAGCCAAGAGACCCAGTACTTC.

The rearrangement uses TRBV28 and TRBJ2-1; 8 bases fit TRBD1. J gave up 5 bases and V 5 bases, and 11 bases lay outside the gene matches. Germline CDR1 and CDR2: MDHEN and SYDVKM. The CDR3 consists of 16 residues. CDR3 DNA sequence: TGTGCCAGCAGTCCAGGGGGCAGGTTGTTTAACAATGAGCAGTTCTTC. Translation gives CASSPGGRLFNNEQFF. Drawing the rest from reference TRBV28 and TRBJ2-1, the complete variable domain is DVKVTQSSRYLVKRTGEKVFLECVQDMDHENMFWYRQDPGLGLRLIYFSYDVKMKEKGDIPEGYSVSREKKERFSLILESASTNQTSMYLCASSPGGRLFNNEQFFGPGTRLTVL.

The chain is built from TRBV28 and TRBJ1-2; 9 bases agree with TRBD1. The V gene's germline CDR1 is MDHEN and CDR2 SYDVKM. The ends lost 8 bases at V and 2 bases at J; junction bases unmatched: 6. The CDR3 sequence is 14 residues long. The CDR3 nucleotides are TGTGCCAGCGTACCAGGGACAGGGAACTATGGCTACACCTTC. As protein: CASVPGTGNYGYTF.

This rearrangement joins TRBV4-1 to TRBJ2-1; D may be TRBD2 (5 bases). Per the germline V gene, CDR1 is MGHRA and CDR2 is YSYEKL. The CDR3 runs 16 residues. The ends were cut back, 1 base at V and 0 bases at J, with 10 bases in the middle. CDR3 sequence: CASSQGAGSSYNEQFF. The CDR3 nucleotides are TGCGCCAGCAGCCAAGGTGCGGGTAGCTCCTACAATGAGCAGTTCTTC.

Worth noting for this clonotype: Its ends do not fully match the called genes, so a read error is possible. In DNA, the CDR3 is TGTGCCTGGGGTGTTGGGGGAGGCGAGCAGTACTTC. Its protein is CAWGVGGGEQYF. The V call is TRBV30, the J call TRBJ2-7; tentatively, D is TRBD2 (6 bases). Germline V lookup: CDR1 GTSNPN, CDR2 SVGIG (reference sequence). The CDR3 is made up of 12 amino acids.

The rearrangement links TRBV5-1 to TRBJ2-3; a weak D match, TRBD2 (6 bases). V was clipped by 4 bases and J by 0 bases, with 9 bases between them. This CDR3 has 14 amino acids. Germline values: CDR1 SGHRS, CDR2 YFSETQ. The CDR3 nucleotides read TGCGCCAGCAGCGCCGGGACTAGCACAGATACGCAGTATTTT. It is translated as CASSAGTSTDTQYF.

This clonotype was counted once. The rearrangement uses TRBV4-2 and TRBJ2-5, with 10 bases identical to TRBD1. Germline CDR1 is LGHNA and CDR2 is YNFKEQ. The CDR3 sequence is 14 residues long. Germline trimming cut 4 bases from V and 3 bases from J; bases unmatched to any gene: 2. CDR3 amino acids: CASSLGTGEETQYF. As DNA, the CDR3 is TGTGCCAGCAGCCTTGGGACAGGGGAAGAGACCCAGTACTTC.

CDR3 nucleotides: TGTGCCAGCAGCCGAGCGGGGTTAGAAGGGACCCAGTACTTC. It codes for CASSRAGLEGTQYF. The V gene is TRBV6-5, the J gene TRBJ2-5; 7 bases are shared with TRBD2. Trimming at V came to 6 bases and at J to 7 bases, leaving 11 bases not matched to a gene. CDR3 length: 14 amino acids. Per the germline V gene, CDR1 is MNHEY and CDR2 is SVGAGI.

This clonotype came up a few times. The genes are TRBV28 and TRBJ1-2; D uncertain. Looked up from germline, CDR1 is MDHEN and CDR2 is SYDVKM. V lost 2 bases, J lost 4 bases, and 2 bases lay in between. The CDR3 has 11 amino acids. CDR3 region: CASSLTYGYTF. The CDR3 region has the DNA TGTGCCAGCAGTTTAACCTATGGCTACACCTTC.

The chain joins TRBV20-1 to TRBJ2-7; 8 bases line up with TRBD1. CDR3 size: 14 residues. Germline V CDR1 and CDR2: DFQATT, SNEGSKA (reference sequence). V lost 6 bases to trimming and J lost 5 bases; unmatched junction nucleotides: 12. The CDR3, as DNA: TGCAGTGCCATTCCCCCGGGACAGGTCAACGAGCAGTACTTC. Translation: CSAIPPGQVNEQYF.

This clonotype was detected once. The chain is built from TRBV28 and TRBJ2-4; the D is unclear. Germline V gene sequence: CDR1 MDHEN, CDR2 SYDVKM. V dropped 5 bases and J dropped 9 bases, with 17 bases sitting between them. This CDR3 has 14 residues. This chain's CDR3 is CASSGYGRRGIQYF. The CDR3 coding sequence is TGTGCCAGCAGTGGATACGGTAGACGCGGCATTCAGTACTTC.

V is TRBV27 and J is TRBJ2-7; 9 nucleotides agree with TRBD2. The germline CDR1 and CDR2 sequences are MNHEY and SMNVEV (reference sequence). The V segment lost 6 bases and the J segment 3 bases; nucleotides outside the gene matches: 9. The CDR3 runs to 15 residues. CDR3 in amino acids: CASRSSGEKYYEQYF. Written as DNA, the CDR3 is TGTGCCAGCAGATCTAGCGGGGAGAAATACTACGAGCAGTACTTC.

Concerning this clonotype: Mismatch with germline at one junction end may stem from a read error. The chain couples TRBV9 to TRBJ1-2; D uncertain. The CDR3 has 13 amino acids. Germline V gene sequence: CDR1 SGDLS, CDR2 YYNGEE. The CDR3, as DNA: TGTGCCGGCAGCGTAGGAGGAGTGGGTGGCTACACCTTC. Its protein is CAGSVGGVGGYTF. Variable domain in full (rest from reference TRBV9 and TRBJ1-2): DSGVTQTPKHLITATGQRVTLRCSPRSGDLSVYWYQQSLDQGLQFLIQYYNGEERAKGNILERFSAQQFPDLHSELNLSSLELGDSALYFCAGSVGGVGGYTFGSGTRLTVV.

The rearrangement joins TRBV19 to TRBJ1-1; possibly TRBD1 for D (6 bases). The V gene's germline CDR1 is LNHDA and CDR2 SQIVND (reference sequence). The CDR3 consists of 15 residues. V gave up 4 bases and J gave up 1 base, with 13 bases separating them. CDR3 protein: CASSTNRAPNTEAFF. The CDR3 coding sequence is TGTGCCAGTAGTACAAACAGGGCGCCGAACACTGAAGCTTTCTTT.

This chain connects TRBV5-1 to TRBJ2-7; 7 bases line up with TRBD2. In germline, CDR1 is SGHRS, CDR2 YFSETQ. The CDR3 totals 16 residues. J was trimmed by 0 bases and V by 1 base; bases with no gene match: 7. CDR3 bases: TGCGCCAGCAGCTTGCGGCTAGCGGAAACCTCCTACGAGCAGTACTTC. Translated, it gives CASSLRLAETSYEQYF.

V and J are TRBV11-2 and TRBJ2-3; D unresolved. Trimming removed 5 bases at V and 4 bases at J, with 13 bases between. The CDR3 totals 14 residues. Germline V gene lookup returns CDR1 SGHAT and CDR2 FQNNGV. CDR3 amino acids: CASSLFLGPDTQYF. The CDR3 nucleotides are TGTGCCAGCAGCCTATTTCTAGGGCCAGATACGCAGTATTTT.

This rearrangement joins TRBV6-6 to TRBJ1-3; D ambiguous. V lost 5 bases, J lost 2 bases, and 16 bases lay in between. The germline V gene encodes CDR1 MNHNY and CDR2 SVGAGI (reference sequence). The CDR3 length is 16 residues. The CDR3 spells CASSHAGQIAGNTIYF. CDR3 nucleotides: TGTGCCAGCAGTCATGCCGGGCAGATAGCTGGAAACACCATATATTTT.

This chain uses TRBV20-1 with TRBJ1-2; unclear D gene. V was shortened by 6 bases and J by 4 bases, with 18 bases between the two germline ends. Germline assignment: CDR1 DFQATT and CDR2 SNEGSKA (reference sequence). The CDR3 totals 14 residues. This chain's CDR3 is CSAESQQRGYGYTF. In nucleotides, the CDR3 is TGCAGTGCGGAATCCCAACAAAGAGGCTATGGCTACACCTTC.

V usage is TRBV18 and J usage is TRBJ2-7; 7 bases map to TRBD1. V lost 1 base and J lost 4; bases outside the gene matches: 1. In germline, CDR1 is KGHSH, CDR2 LQKENI. CDR3 length: 13 amino acids. The CDR3 sequence is CASSPLQGYEQYF. Written as DNA, the CDR3 is TGTGCCAGCTCACCACTACAGGGGTACGAGCAGTACTTC.

The V gene is TRBV20-1, the J gene TRBJ1-5; no firm D call. Germline V CDR1 and CDR2: DFQATT, SNEGSKA (reference sequence). CDR3 length: 15 residues. Trimming removed 3 bases at V and 0 bases at J, with 12 bases between. CDR3 in DNA: TGCAGTGCTAGTCGGCTGATGAATAGCAATCAGCCCCAGCATTTT. It specifies CSASRLMNSNQPQHF.

The V gene is TRBV30, the J gene TRBJ2-3, with 7 bases identical to TRBD2. In germline, CDR1 is GTSNPN, CDR2 SVGIG (reference sequence). There are 13 residues in the CDR3. Germline trimming cut 4 bases from V and 4 bases from J; bases unmatched to any gene: 5. The CDR3, as DNA: TGTGCCTGGACTAGCGGTCCTCCAGATACGCAGTATTTT. Its translation is CAWTSGPPDTQYF.

This rearrangement joins TRBV25-1 to TRBJ2-5; D ambiguous. The CDR3 is 14 residues long. Trimming took off 3 bases at V and 0 bases at J, with 8 bases between the two ends. CDR1 is MGHDK and CDR2 is SYGVNS in the germline V gene. In nucleotides, the CDR3 is TGTGCCAGCAGTGACTTGACTCACCAAGAGACCCAGTACTTC. Translating it yields CASSDLTHQETQYF.

The genes are TRBV19 and TRBJ2-1; no firm D call. The CDR3 totals 13 residues. Germline V gene sequence: CDR1 LNHDA, CDR2 SQIVND (reference sequence). Trimming removed 4 bases at V and 8 bases at J, with 12 bases between. DNA for the CDR3: TGTGCCAGTAGTAGATCACAGTCGGATGAGCAGTTCTTC. Translation gives CASSRSQSDEQFF.

The J gene is TRBJ2-7, the V gene TRBV4-2; D possibly uses TRBD1 or TRBD2 (5 bases each). Germline V lookup: CDR1 LGHNA, CDR2 YNFKEQ. The CDR3 is made up of 15 amino acids. V was clipped by 3 bases and J by 2 bases, with 14 bases between them. The chain's CDR3 is CASSHSGTETYEQYF. The CDR3 DNA reads TGTGCCAGCAGCCACTCCGGGACGGAGACCTACGAGCAGTACTTC.